The rows below give T cell receptor beta chains drawn from one sample of a study of blood T cell repertoires in COVID-19. The table came from immunoSEQ multiplex PCR; TCRdb's copy has only in-frame clones and leaves some out. Here the sample spans approximately 180,000 clones, roughly 76% being singletons. Sequenced: peripheral blood. These receptors were taken from a woman over 75 with COVID-19, enrolled during active disease. Each CDR3 is given with its conserved first and last residue. The D gene is left open where the match is weak. Only some rows state a clone size, as once, few, many or a class for expanded clones.

TRBV19	-	TRBJ1-2	TRBD1	CASSNRGARGYTF	TGTGCCAGTAGTAACAGGGGGGCCAGGGGCTACACCTTC
TRBV18	-	TRBJ2-7	-	CASSPGASYEQYF	TGTGCCAGCTCACCAGGGGCTTCCTACGAGCAGTACTTC
TRBV7-2	-	TRBJ2-3	TRBD1	CASSPGQGPDTQYF	TGTGCCAGCAGCCCCGGACAGGGCCCAGATACGCAGTATTTT
TRBV3-1/TRBV3-2	-	TRBJ1-2	TRBD1	CASSQRATGMFYGYTF	TGTGCCAGCAGTCAGAGGGCGACAGGGATGTTCTATGGCTACACCTTC
TRBV12-3/TRBV12-4	once	TRBJ2-7	-	CASSFSSGGEQYF	TGTGCCAGCAGTTTTTCTAGTGGAGGCGAGCAGTACTTC
TRBV5-5	-	TRBJ1-6	-	CASTFYRDYNSPLHF	TGTGCCAGCACCTTCTACAGGGATTATAATTCACCCCTCCACTTT
TRBV24-1	-	TRBJ2-1	-	CATSDSTGFSYNEQFF	TGTGCCACCAGTGATTCAACAGGCTTTTCCTACAATGAGCAGTTCTTC
TRBV19	-	TRBJ1-1	-	CASSGRGFTEAFF	TGTGCCAGTTCCGGACGGGGGTTCACTGAAGCTTTCTTT
TRBV19	-	TRBJ1-3	-	CASSNRQAYSGNTIYF	TGTGCCAGTAGTAACCGACAGGCTTACTCTGGAAACACCATATATTTT
TRBV7-2	-	TRBJ1-6	-	CASSLPPGISPLHF	TGTGCCAGCAGCCTCCCCCCAGGAATTTCACCCCTCCACTTT
TRBV6-4	-	TRBJ2-7	-	CASSDSSYPPYEQYF	TGTGCCAGCAGTGACTCGAGCTACCCTCCCTACGAGCAGTACTTC
TRBV7-2	-	TRBJ1-2	TRBD1	CASSAKDRANYGYTF	TGTGCCAGCAGCGCCAAGGACAGGGCTAACTATGGCTACACCTTC
TRBV18	once	TRBJ1-1	-	CASSFGWGRNTEAFF	TGTGCCAGCTCATTCGGCTGGGGGCGAAACACTGAAGCTTTCTTT
TRBV5-6	once	TRBJ2-5	-	CASSLSGTKETQYF	TGTGCCAGCAGCTTGTCAGGGACAAAAGAGACCCAGTACTTC
TRBV4-1	-	TRBJ1-5	-	CASSQGVRSQPQHF	TGCGCCAGCAGCCAAGGAGTCCGAAGTCAGCCCCAGCATTTT
TRBV7-6	-	TRBJ1-6	-	CASSLAAGSPLHF	TGTGCCAGCAGCTTAGCAGCCGGGTCACCCCTCCACTTT
TRBV10-3	-	TRBJ1-5	TRBD1	CAISESGQGSNQPQHF	TGTGCCATCAGTGAGTCCGGACAGGGAAGCAATCAGCCCCAGCATTTT
TRBV6-5	-	TRBJ2-7	-	CASSYSAGPHEQYF	TGTGCCAGCAGTTACTCGGCAGGGCCCCACGAGCAGTACTTC
TRBV5-4	-	TRBJ2-3	TRBD1	CASSLTGGAADTQYF	TGTGCCAGCAGCCTGACAGGGGGCGCGGCAGATACGCAGTATTTT
TRBV6-5	few	TRBJ2-2	TRBD1	CASSYGQGAGELFF	TGTGCCAGCAGTTACGGGCAGGGGGCCGGGGAGCTGTTTTTT
TRBV11-1	-	TRBJ2-1	TRBD2	CASSSWTSGNDNEQFF	TGTGCCAGCAGCTCCTGGACTAGCGGGAACGACAATGAGCAGTTCTTC
TRBV7-2	-	TRBJ2-5	-	CASSLGSGPQETQYF	TGTGCCAGCAGCTTAGGTAGCGGACCGCAAGAGACCCAGTACTTC
TRBV7-8	-	TRBJ2-3	-	CASSFGQQTILRPDTQYF	TGTGCCAGCAGCTTTGGTCAGCAAACTATCTTAAGGCCAGATACGCAGTATTTT
TRBV7-8	-	TRBJ1-2	-	CASSPTAGKGGYTF	TGTGCCAGCAGCCCCACGGCAGGGAAGGGCGGCTACACCTTC
TRBV7-9	-	TRBJ2-1	TRBD2	CASSLGGSGGYNEQFF	TGTGCCAGCAGCTTAGGGGGTAGCGGGGGATACAATGAGCAGTTCTTC
TRBV29-1	-	TRBJ1-5	-	CSVEQGKGQPQHF	TGCAGCGTTGAACAGGGAAAAGGTCAGCCCCAGCATTTT
TRBV9	-	TRBJ2-5	TRBD2	CASSALTSGGQETQYF	TGTGCCAGCAGCGCGTTGACTAGCGGGGGACAAGAGACCCAGTACTTC
TRBV11-3	-	TRBJ1-1	TRBD1	CASSLDGMWDRGFSTEAFF	TGTGCCAGCAGCTTAGACGGAATGTGGGACAGGGGTTTTAGTACTGAAGCTTTCTTT
TRBV21-1	-	TRBJ1-5	-	CASSPTGGGQPQHF	TGTGCCAGCAGCCCGACAGGGGGCGGGCAGCCCCAGCATTTT
TRBV28	-	TRBJ2-7	-	CASSYPAGSYEQYF	TGTGCCAGCAGTTACCCGGCGGGGTCCTACGAGCAGTACTTC
TRBV12-3/TRBV12-4	-	TRBJ1-1	-	CASTGSNTEAFF	TGTGCCAGCACAGGGTCGAACACTGAAGCTTTCTTT
TRBV5-4	-	TRBJ1-2	TRBD1	CASILGGQPAYGYTF	TGTGCCAGCATCCTCGGGGGACAGCCGGCCTATGGCTACACCTTC
TRBV4-2	-	TRBJ1-2	TRBD1	CASSLPTGDYGYTF	TGTGCCAGCAGCCTACCCACAGGGGACTATGGCTACACCTTC
TRBV7-2	-	TRBJ1-1	-	CASSLISSLTEAFF	TGTGCCAGCAGCTTAATCTCGTCTCTCACTGAAGCTTTCTTT
TRBV5-1	-	TRBJ1-6	-	CASSLAGNSPLHF	TGCGCCAGCAGCTTGGCAGGGAATTCACCCCTCCACTTT
TRBV6-5	-	TRBJ2-1	-	CASGRLVEQFF	TGTGCCAGCGGTCGACTAGTAGAGCAGTTCTTC
TRBV4-2	-	TRBJ1-5	TRBD1	CASSRTIGTGDSNQPQHF	TGTGCCAGCAGCCGCACGATTGGGACAGGGGATAGCAATCAGCCCCAGCATTTT
TRBV2	few	TRBJ2-5	TRBD1	CASSDPRGRETQYF	TGTGCCAGCAGTGACCCCAGGGGGCGAGAGACCCAGTACTTC
TRBV19	-	TRBJ2-1	TRBD2	CASSIAAGTSGKNEQFF	TGTGCCAGTAGTATAGCCGCCGGGACTAGCGGGAAGAATGAGCAGTTCTTC
TRBV13	-	TRBJ2-6	-	CASSSWSGSSGANVLTF	TGTGCCAGCAGCTCATGGAGCGGAAGCTCTGGGGCCAACGTCCTGACTTTC
TRBV10-3	-	TRBJ2-1	TRBD1	CAISEGGRGMDEQFF	TGTGCCATCAGTGAGGGGGGCAGGGGGATGGATGAGCAGTTCTTC
TRBV28	-	TRBJ2-3	TRBD2	CASSHRGLAVDTQYF	TGTGCCAGCAGTCACCGGGGACTAGCGGTGGATACGCAGTATTTT
TRBV11-2	-	TRBJ2-7	TRBD1	CASSPPLHRDRFSYEQYF	TGTGCCAGCAGCCCCCCGCTCCACAGGGACAGGTTCTCCTACGAGCAGTACTTC
TRBV7-9	-	TRBJ2-1	-	CASSSDILYNEQFF	TGTGCCAGCAGCTCGGACATCCTCTACAATGAGCAGTTCTTC
TRBV2	-	TRBJ2-7	-	CASSESASSGEQYF	TGTGCCAGCAGTGAATCGGCTAGCTCGGGCGAGCAGTACTTC
TRBV5-1	-	TRBJ1-4	TRBD1	CASGSTGVKGEKLFF	TGCGCCAGCGGATCAACAGGGGTAAAGGGTGAAAAACTGTTTTTT
TRBV5-1	once	TRBJ1-4	-	CASSPGPEGEKLFF	TGCGCCAGCAGCCCTGGTCCGGAGGGGGAAAAACTGTTTTTT
TRBV5-6	-	TRBJ1-5	TRBD1	CASSSQGSNQPQHF	TGTGCCAGCAGCTCACAGGGGAGCAATCAGCCCCAGCATTTT
TRBV19	-	TRBJ1-2	-	CASLGQWGGYTF	TGTGCCAGTTTAGGACAGTGGGGCGGCTACACCTTC
TRBV4-1	-	TRBJ2-7	TRBD2	CASSVGLAGAYEQYF	TGCGCCAGCAGCGTGGGACTAGCGGGAGCCTACGAGCAGTACTTC
TRBV7-9	-	TRBJ1-6	TRBD1	CASSLDFLGTANSPLHF	TGTGCCAGCAGCTTAGATTTTTTAGGGACAGCAAATTCACCCCTCCACTTT